This T cell receptor beta chain is from a study of identical twins. Points from the study as a whole: Out-of-frame beta sequences exhibited a weaker degree of excess twin sharing. Insertion counts were lower in abundant cord blood beta clonotypes, a trend that memory repertoires did not show. Zero-insertion analyses might be partly confounded by invariant T cells like MAIT and iNKT.

A universal primer site was created by template switching, with the cDNA bearing unique molecular identifiers. TCRdb itself ran the 5' RACE reads through MiXCR, one entry per CDR3 protein. The table lists around 570,000 distinct CDR3 sequences, around a tenth of them singletons. This CDR3 comprises 14 residues. Germline V gene lookup returns CDR1 LGHDT and CDR2 YNNKEL (reference sequence). The ends were cut back, 1 base at V and 2 bases at J, with 8 bases in the middle. This clonotype was counted between two and nine times. Antigen specificity is unknown. The sample also formed part of further work on yellow fever vaccine responses in identical twins.

Sequenced input: PBMCs. The receptor comes from a woman aged 18-35 years in good health. The chain has TRBV3-1 and TRBJ1-2; D not certain. CDR3 region: CASSQGAANYGYTF. DNA of the CDR3: TGTGCCAGCAGCCAAGGCGCAGCAAACTATGGCTACACCTTC.